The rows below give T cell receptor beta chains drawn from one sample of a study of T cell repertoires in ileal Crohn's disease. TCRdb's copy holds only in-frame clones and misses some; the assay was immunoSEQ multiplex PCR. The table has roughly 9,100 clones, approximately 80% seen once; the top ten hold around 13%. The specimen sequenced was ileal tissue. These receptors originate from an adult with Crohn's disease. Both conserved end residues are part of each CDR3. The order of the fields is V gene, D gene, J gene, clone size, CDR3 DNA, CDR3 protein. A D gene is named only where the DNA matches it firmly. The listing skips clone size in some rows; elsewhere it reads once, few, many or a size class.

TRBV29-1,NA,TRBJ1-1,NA,TGCAGCGTTCTGGGTCGTAATGAAGCTTTCTTT,CSVLGRNEAFF
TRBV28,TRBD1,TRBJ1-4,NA,TGTGCCAGCAGTGCAGACCGGACAGGGAGTAATGAAAAACTGTTTTTT,CASSADRTGSNEKLFF
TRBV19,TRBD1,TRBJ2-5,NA,TGTGCCAGTAGTATAGATTCAGGGGGAGAGACCCAGTACTTC,CASSIDSGGETQYF
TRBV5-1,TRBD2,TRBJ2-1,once,TGCGCCAGCAGCGGGGGACTAGCGGGCCCAAGCTCCTACAATGAGCAGTTCTTC,CASSGGLAGPSSYNEQFF
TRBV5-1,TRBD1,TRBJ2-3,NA,TGCGCCAGCAGCCCAGGACAGGGTGAGGCAGATACGCAGTATTTT,CASSPGQGEADTQYF
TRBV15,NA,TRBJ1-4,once,TGTGCCACCAGCAGAGATCAGGATGCCGGGACTAATGAAAAACTGTTTTTT,CATSRDQDAGTNEKLFF
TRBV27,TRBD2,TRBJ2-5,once,TGTGCCAGCAGTTCCCCCCGGGGCGGGAGGAGGGAGACCCAGTACTTC,CASSSPRGGRRETQYF
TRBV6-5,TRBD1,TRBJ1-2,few,TGTGCCAGCAGTTACCGGGGACAGGGAAACTATGGCTACACCTTC,CASSYRGQGNYGYTF
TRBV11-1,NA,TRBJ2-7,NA,TGTGCCAGCAGCTTAACCAGGGGGGTCTACGAGCAGTACTTC,CASSLTRGVYEQYF
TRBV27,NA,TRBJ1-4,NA,TGTGCCAGCAGTTTTTCCCGGGGAAAACTGTTTTTT,CASSFSRGKLFF
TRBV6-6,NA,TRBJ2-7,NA,TGTGCCAGCAGTTACGATCAGCGGCCATTCTACGAGCAGTACTTC,CASSYDQRPFYEQYF
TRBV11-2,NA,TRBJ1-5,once,TGTGCCAGCAGCTCCGGCAATCAGCCCCAGCATTTT,CASSSGNQPQHF
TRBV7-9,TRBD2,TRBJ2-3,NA,TGTGCCAGCAGAAGCCCTAGCGGGAGCGTAACAGATACGCAGTATTTT,CASRSPSGSVTDTQYF
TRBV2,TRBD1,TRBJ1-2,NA,TGTGCCAGCAGTGGACAGGGTGTAGACTATGGCTACACCTTC,CASSGQGVDYGYTF
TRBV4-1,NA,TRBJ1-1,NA,TGCGCCAGCAGCGAGGGGACGTACACTGAAGCTTTCTTT,CASSEGTYTEAFF
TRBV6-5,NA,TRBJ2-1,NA,TGTGCCAGCAGTTACTCGACTTGGACCACACACAATGAGCAGTTCTTC,CASSYSTWTTHNEQFF
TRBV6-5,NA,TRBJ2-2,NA,TGTGCCAGCAGTTACTCAAGGGGTGGGACCGGGGAGCTGTTTTTT,CASSYSRGGTGELFF
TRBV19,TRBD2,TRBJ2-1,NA,TGTGCCAGTAGTATCAGCGGGAGGGCTGCTGAGCAGTTCTTC,CASSISGRAAEQFF
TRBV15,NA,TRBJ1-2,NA,TGTGCCACCAGCAGAGATTATGCCAGCTATGGCTACACCTTC,CATSRDYASYGYTF
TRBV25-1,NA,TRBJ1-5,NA,TGTGCCAGCAGTCAGGACGGAGGCAATCAGCCCCAGCATTTT,CASSQDGGNQPQHF
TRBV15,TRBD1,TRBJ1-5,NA,TGTGCCACCAGCGGCCCCGGGACAGGGCATTTTCAGCCCCAGCATTTT,CATSGPGTGHFQPQHF
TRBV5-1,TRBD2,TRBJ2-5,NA,TGCGCCAGCAGCCTAGCGGGAGGGCCCTCCGAGACCCAGTACTTC,CASSLAGGPSETQYF
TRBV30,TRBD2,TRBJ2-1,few,TGTGCCTGGGGGAGGGGCGAACGCAATGAGCAGTTCTTC,CAWGRGERNEQFF
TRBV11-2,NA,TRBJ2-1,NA,TGTGCCAGCAGCTTTAAGAGCTCCTACAATGAGCAGTTCTTC,CASSFKSSYNEQFF
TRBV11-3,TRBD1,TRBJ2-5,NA,TGTGCCAGCAGCTTCGGACAGGGCGTCGGGTATGAGACCCAGTACTTC,CASSFGQGVGYETQYF
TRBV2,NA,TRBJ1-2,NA,TGTGCCAGCAGGGCGAATAAAGGGGATCACTATGGCTACACCTTC,CASRANKGDHYGYTF
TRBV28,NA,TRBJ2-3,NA,TGTGCCAGCAGAGTTTTGGGGAAAGATACGCAGTATTTT,CASRVLGKDTQYF
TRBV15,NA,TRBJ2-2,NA,TGTGCCACCAGCAGAGATATGTTTAGCGGAGCCCCCACCGGGGAGCTGTTTTTT,CATSRDMFSGAPTGELFF
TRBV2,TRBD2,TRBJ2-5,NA,TGTGCCAGCCAGGCGGGGGTTCCACAGACCCAGTACTTC,CASQAGVPQTQYF
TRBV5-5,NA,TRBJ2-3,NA,TGTGCCAGCAGCTTGGTGGAGGGAGGAAGCACAGATACGCAGTATTTT,CASSLVEGGSTDTQYF
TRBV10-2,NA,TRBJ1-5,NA,TGCGCCAGCAGAAGCGGACTCAATAGCAATCAGCCCCAGCATTTT,CASRSGLNSNQPQHF
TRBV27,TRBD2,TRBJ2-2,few,TGTGCCAGCAGTCGCGCAGCGGGAGGGCCCGCCGGGGAGCTGTTTTTT,CASSRAAGGPAGELFF
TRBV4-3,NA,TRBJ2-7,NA,TGCGCTAGCAGCCAAGGTGAGGGAAGGGAGCAGTACTTC,CASSQGEGREQYF
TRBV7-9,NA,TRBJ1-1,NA,TGTGCCAGCAGCCCCCCCCGTGGGAACACTGAAGCTTTCTTT,CASSPPRGNTEAFF
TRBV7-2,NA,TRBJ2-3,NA,TGTGCCAGCAGCTTATTGAGGCTCGACCTCACAGATACGCAGTATTTT,CASSLLRLDLTDTQYF
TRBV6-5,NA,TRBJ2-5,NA,TGTGCCAGCAGTTATGTCGGGTCTAGAAAAGAAACCCAGTACTTC,CASSYVGSRKETQYF
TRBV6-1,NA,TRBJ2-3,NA,TGTGCCAGCAGAGGGATTCAGTTATCAGATACGCAGTATTTT,CASRGIQLSDTQYF
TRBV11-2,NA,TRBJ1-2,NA,TGTGCCAGCAGCCTTGGACGGTCCTATGGCTACACCTTC,CASSLGRSYGYTF